This paragraph reports one TCR beta chain. This clone was detected once. What this receptor recognizes is not known. Base qualities are not provided; no much larger clone lies one nucleotide away. TCR CDR3 regions were amplified from genomic DNA by multiplex PCR using the deep immunoSEQ assay. Genomic DNA extracted from each cell subset was distributed evenly over all wells of several immunoSEQ 96-well plates, and each plate served as one replicate. Each replicate PCR for sorted subsets received about 220 ng genomic DNA, equal to tens of thousands of T cell genomes. Purified libraries were measured with a Qubit 3.0 fluorometer, size-checked on a Bioanalyzer 2100, and measured again with the KAPA Library Quantification kit. Every immunoSEQ 96-well plate was sequenced on a dedicated single-read 150-cycle Illumina NextSeq 550 flow cell. The original pipeline was this. Because the immunoSEQ output held only junctional sequences and lacked quality scores, the filtering could not match the filtering applied to full-length reads. To assign V/J genes and CDR3, sequences were annotated against IMGT germline references using PyIR, a Python wrapper for IgBLAST v1.9. Reads were removed for weak V/J assignments (E-value above 1e-6), missing CDR3, stop codons, out-of-frame junctions, or ambiguous translated residues. V3J clonotypes were defined as sequences sharing the same inferred V gene, J gene, and CDR3 amino acid sequence. The percentage overlap between two repertoires was calculated by dividing the number of shared unique clonotypes by the size of the smaller repertoire. Three approaches were used to assess repertoire richness: RTK rarefaction, the Chao1 estimator, and Recon v2.1 estimates of unobserved clonotypes. Generation probabilities for all TCRbeta clonotypes obtained by the gDNA method from a handful of donors were computed using OLGA. The table was pulled from immuneACCESS by TCRdb, which kept in-frame rearrangements only. Such tables lose some clones; where checked, under half of the loss comes from unresolved V genes, and the rest has no known cause. The DNA gave D and trimming, while V, J and clone size come from that table. Counted in this sample were a few million clones; approximately 93% of them appeared once. The ten largest clones represent 0.39% of the sample.

The data belong to a study of shared clonotypes between healthy human individuals (dated by TCRdb to the early 2020s). Describing the broader study: A couple of women and a few men aged 18 to 49 years were included in the cohort. Each donor's leukapheresis produced roughly between about 0.9 and 9.5 billion PBMCs. To increase sequencing depth and limit assay-specific biases, TCR repertoire library preparation and sequencing were carried out by different laboratories using diverse techniques. For each donor, CD4 naive and CD4 memory were each given three plates, CD8 naive was given two plates, and CD8 memory was given one plate. To estimate repertoire size and how much clonotype sharing occurs between individuals, the study deeply sequenced the blood TCR repertoires of five or six healthy adults. Results and caveats for the whole study, not just this receptor: Even with the large sequencing depth, rarefaction of the sorted-subset datasets indicated that sequencing was incomplete. Across a few donors, around 5.4% of naive CD4, 3.5% of naive CD8, approximately 2.5% of memory CD4, and approximately 0.42% of memory CD8 clonotypes were shared. Naive subsets generally had larger estimated clonotype richness than memory subsets. Sampling was limited to blood, and TCR repertoires in tissue likely differ from TCR repertoires in blood. Pairwise subsampling led to the expectation that sequencing depth would affect the degree of clonotype sharing among donors. Because the study included a small number of donors, the genetic and exposure-history diversity represented was limited. Compared with non-shared clonotypes, the clonotypes found in all four sorted-subset donors had higher generation probabilities.

The donors were healthy, HIV-negative adults who had no recently reported acute infections or vaccinations. Every donor was a Caucasian adult residing in Nashville, Tennessee, USA. CD4+ T cells were enriched through magnetic negative selection, after which naive cells were positively selected on CD45RA and the remaining negative fraction served as the memory subset. Blood was obtained by leukapheresis, after which PBMCs were separated by Ficoll-Histopaque density gradient centrifugation and cryopreserved in liquid nitrogen vapor phase. Analytical flow cytometry was used to check the purity and quantity of each magnetically sorted T cell population. Each sorted fraction had its genomic DNA isolated and then quantified by UV absorbance on a Nanodrop 2000c. V is trimmed back by 1 base and J by 5 bases, and the junction contains 11 bases that no gene match accounts for. CDR1 SGHDT and CDR2 YYEEEE were looked up in the germline V gene. Inclusive of the bounding cysteine and phenylalanine, the CDR3 is 17 residues long. Solely the CDR3 DNA is kept, with 51 bases framed from the first base.

This clonotype was sampled from a man between 18 and 29 years old in good health. Some clones in this sample may be carry-over from other donors' samples. Source material: naive CD4+ T cells from PBMCs. The cell subset or site label, as the study defines it: CD45RA+ positively selected. This receptor chain uses TRBV5-6 and TRBJ2-5; 10 bases in the junction line up with TRBD1. The DNA is TGTGCCAGCAGCTTGTTTCATGGGACAGGGGAAGGGGAGACCCAGTACTTC. It translates as CASSLFHGTGEGETQYF.